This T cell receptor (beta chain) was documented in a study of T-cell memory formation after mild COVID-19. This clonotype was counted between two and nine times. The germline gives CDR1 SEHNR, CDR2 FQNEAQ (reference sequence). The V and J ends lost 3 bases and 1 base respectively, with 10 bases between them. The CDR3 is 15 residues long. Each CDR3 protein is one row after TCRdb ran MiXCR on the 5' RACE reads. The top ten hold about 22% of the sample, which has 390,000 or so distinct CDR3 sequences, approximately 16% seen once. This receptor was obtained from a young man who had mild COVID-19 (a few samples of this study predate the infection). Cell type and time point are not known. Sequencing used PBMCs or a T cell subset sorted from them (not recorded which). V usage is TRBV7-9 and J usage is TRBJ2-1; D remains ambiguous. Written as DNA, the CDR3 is TGTGCCAGCAGCTTGGTTGGGCGGTCCTACAATGAGCAGTTCTTC. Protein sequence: CASSLVGRSYNEQFF.